Below are 16 T cell receptor beta chains sequenced from a single sample in a study of cytomegalovirus exposure and HLA in healthy donors. Some clones are missing from TCRdb's copy, which holds only in-frame ones; the method was immunoSEQ multiplex PCR. The sample consists of tens of thousands of clones, 96% of them appearing once. The source material was PBMCs. Receptor source: a young man in good health and CMV-seronegative.

The V call is TRBV10-3, the J call TRBJ2-7; TRBD1 matches 9 bases. After removal of 8 bases from V and 5 bases from J, the junction contained 10 bases not matched to a gene. The CDR3 length is 14 residues. Germline V lookup: CDR1 ENHRY, CDR2 SYGVKD. In nucleotides, the CDR3 is TGTGCCATCTACGCCGGGACAGGGTTCAACGAGCAGTACTTC. This codes for CAIYAGTGFNEQYF.

This chain uses TRBV6-5 with TRBJ1-1, with 7 bases fitting TRBD1. V gave up 4 bases and J gave up 1 base; unmatched junction bases: 3. In germline, CDR1 is MNHEY, CDR2 SVGAGI. CDR3 length equals 14 residues. CDR3 nucleotides: TGTGCCAGCAGTTCGGGACAGCCGAACACTGAAGCTTTCTTT. Translation: CASSSGQPNTEAFF.

CDR3 sequence reads: CASSLSASSADTEAFF. The CDR3 region has the DNA TGTGCCAGCAGCTTGTCGGCGAGTTCGGCGGACACTGAAGCTTTCTTT. The chain carries TRBV5-5 and TRBJ1-1; no clear D. The CDR3 extends over 16 amino acids. The ends were cut back, 1 base at V and 3 bases at J, with 16 bases in the middle. Looked up from germline, CDR1 is SGHKS and CDR2 is YYEKEE (reference sequence).

The J gene is TRBJ1-2, the V gene TRBV29-1; 7 nucleotides agree with TRBD1. The CDR3 runs 14 residues. V dropped 1 base and J dropped 4; count of bases not matched to a gene: 6. The germline CDR1 and CDR2 sequences are SQVTM and ANQGSEA. In DNA form, the CDR3 reads TGCAGCGTTGAAGTAGGAGGGGGCGGCTATGGCTACACCTTC. Protein product: CSVEVGGGGYGYTF.

CDR3 amino acids: CATSSSYGGYTGELFF. In DNA, the CDR3 is TGTGCCACCAGCAGTTCTTACGGCGGATACACCGGGGAGCTGTTTTTT. V is TRBV15 and J is TRBJ2-2; D not resolved. V dropped 3 bases and J dropped 3 bases, with 14 bases sitting between them. CDR1 is LNHNV, CDR2 YYDKDF, per germline (reference sequence). The CDR3 totals 16 residues.

The chain uses TRBV19 and TRBJ1-2; a possible D gene is TRBD1 (6 bases). V lost 0 bases and J 1 base, leaving 6 bases between the germline ends. The CDR3 has 14 amino acids. Germline V gene sequence: CDR1 LNHDA, CDR2 SQIVND (reference sequence). DNA of the CDR3: TGTGCCAGTAGTATAGAGGGACATAACTATGGCTACACCTTC. This encodes CASSIEGHNYGYTF.

This chain uses TRBV4-1 with TRBJ2-2, with a tentative D call TRBD2 (7 bases). Looked up from germline, CDR1 is MGHRA and CDR2 is YSYEKL. V lost 0 bases to trimming and J lost 2 bases, with 13 bases between them. The CDR3 covers 17 residues. The CDR3 here is CASSQDLWGGNTGELFF. In DNA, the CDR3 is TGCGCCAGCAGCCAAGATCTGTGGGGGGGCAACACCGGGGAGCTGTTTTTT.

CDR3 nucleotides: TGTGCCAGTAGTAGCGGGACAGGGTCCGGCTACACCTTC. Residues: CASSSGTGSGYTF. The chain recombines TRBV19 with TRBJ1-2; 9 bases align to TRBD1. Per the germline V gene, CDR1 is LNHDA and CDR2 is SQIVND (reference sequence). This CDR3 has 13 residues. Losses at the gene ends were 4 bases for V and 8 bases for J; bases not matched to a gene: 5.

V usage is TRBV27 and J usage is TRBJ1-6; perhaps TRBD1 as D (5 bases). CDR3 length: 18 residues. Deletions cut 0 bases from V and 4 bases from J, with 16 bases between. Germline CDR1 reads MNHEY; CDR2 reads SMNVEV (reference sequence). The CDR3 DNA is TGTGCCAGCAGTTTATCTGGCGGGGCCTTCATTTATAATTCACCCCTCCACTTT. It yields the protein CASSLSGGAFIYNSPLHF.

The chain recombines TRBV11-2 with TRBJ2-2, with D possibly matching TRBD2 (6 bases). V was clipped by 3 bases and J by 0 bases, with 14 bases between them. CDR3 size: 17 residues. Germline lookup yields CDR1 SGHAT and CDR2 FQNNGV. The DNA for the CDR3 is TGTGCCAGCAGCTTTCCTGAGGCTAGCGCGAACACCGGGGAGCTGTTTTTT. Protein: CASSFPEASANTGELFF.

The genes are TRBV10-3 and TRBJ1-5; D is perhaps TRBD1 (5 bases). The germline V and J ends were trimmed by 3 bases and 1 base, with 13 bases remaining between them. Germline lookup yields CDR1 ENHRY and CDR2 SYGVKD. This CDR3 contains 16 residues. For the CDR3, the DNA is TGTGCCATCAGTGAAAGGGGAGGAATGAGCAATCAGCCCCAGCATTTT. Translated: CAISERGGMSNQPQHF.

The V call is TRBV30, the J call TRBJ2-7; 10 bases map to TRBD2. Trimming at V came to 4 bases and at J to 5 bases, leaving 8 bases not matched to a gene. Germline V CDR1 and CDR2: GTSNPN, SVGIG (reference sequence). CDR3 length: 14 residues. The chain's CDR3 is CAWMGLANSHEQYF. The CDR3 DNA reads TGTGCCTGGATGGGACTAGCGAATAGTCACGAGCAGTACTTC.

The chain is built from TRBV6-5 and TRBJ2-2; D perhaps matches TRBD2 (6 bases). V lost 4 bases and J 4 bases, leaving 13 bases between the germline ends. The CDR3 extends over 15 amino acids. Germline lookup yields CDR1 MNHEY and CDR2 SVGAGI. CDR3 amino acids: CASSLAASVTGELFF. The CDR3 bases are TGTGCCAGCAGTTTAGCGGCATCGGTCACCGGGGAGCTGTTTTTT.

As DNA, the CDR3 is TGTGCCAGCAGCTTGAGATTGGGAGGGAACACCGGGGAGCTGTTTTTT. As protein: CASSLRLGGNTGELFF. This chain uses TRBV5-6 with TRBJ2-2, with a tentative D call TRBD2 (6 bases). The length of the CDR3 is 16 residues. V shed 1 base and J shed 1 base, with 11 bases lying between them. CDR1 and CDR2 (germline): SGHDT, YYEEEE.

The rearrangement uses TRBV18 and TRBJ1-2, with TRBD1 matching 8 bases. The CDR3 sequence is 14 residues long. V gave up 1 base and J gave up 6 bases; unmatched junction bases: 4. Germline-derived CDR1 and CDR2 are KGHSH and LQKENI. In DNA, the CDR3 is TGTGCCAGCTCACCACGTCAGGGGGCGGATGGCTACACCTTC. Its protein is CASSPRQGADGYTF.

V and J are TRBV28 and TRBJ1-3; D perhaps matches TRBD1 (6 bases). V was shortened by 3 bases and J by 3 bases, with 9 bases between the two germline ends. Germline values: CDR1 MDHEN, CDR2 SYDVKM. The CDR3 has 14 residues. DNA for the CDR3: TGTGCCAGCAGTTTTCAGGGGATTGGAAACACCATATATTTT. It is translated as CASSFQGIGNTIYF. Using reference TRBV28 and TRBJ1-3 for the parts outside the CDR3, the full variable domain is DVKVTQSSRYLVKRTGEKVFLECVQDMDHENMFWYRQDPGLGLRLIYFSYDVKMKEKGDIPEGYSVSREKKERFSLILESASTNQTSMYLCASSFQGIGNTIYFGEGSWLTVV.